This T cell receptor (beta chain) stems from a study of molecular identifiers for immune sequencing clone quantification. Turning to the study itself: Replicate RNA came from about 19,000 or 110,000 naive CD8 cells and was split five ways, and four parts were sequenced.

This clonotype was counted at least ten times. Naive CD8 T cells underwent sorting with the CD8+CD4-CCR7+CD45RA+ definition. Germline V gene data show CDR1 as SNHLY and CDR2 as FYNNEI. V was cut by 3 bases and J by 4 bases, with 13 bases left in between. CDR3 length: 15 residues. As previously described, bulk TCR libraries were made using listed TCR primers. TCRdb independently ran MiXCR on the PCR reads; one entry per CDR3 protein. The sample records approximately 500,000 distinct CDR3 sequences, about a fifth being singletons. The TCR sequence derives from a human donor in good health. Some libraries in this study had Jurkat cell RNA spiked in. The rearrangement uses TRBV2 and TRBJ1-5; possible D gene TRBD1, 5 bases. Sequenced: naive CD8+ T cells from blood, with Jurkat cell RNA spiked in. Subset specified: FACS-sorted CD8+CD4-CCR7+CD45RA+ naive T cells. This chain's CDR3 is CASSEKRGENQPQHF. For the CDR3, the DNA is TGTGCCAGCAGTGAGAAAAGAGGGGAAAATCAGCCCCAGCATTTT. Supplemented by reference TRBV2 and TRBJ1-5, the full variable domain reads EPEVTQTPSHQVTQMGQEVILRCVPISNHLYFYWYRQILGQKVEFLVSFYNNEISEKSEIFDDQFSVERPDGSNFTLKIRSTKLEDSAMYFCASSEKRGENQPQHFGDGTRLSIL.